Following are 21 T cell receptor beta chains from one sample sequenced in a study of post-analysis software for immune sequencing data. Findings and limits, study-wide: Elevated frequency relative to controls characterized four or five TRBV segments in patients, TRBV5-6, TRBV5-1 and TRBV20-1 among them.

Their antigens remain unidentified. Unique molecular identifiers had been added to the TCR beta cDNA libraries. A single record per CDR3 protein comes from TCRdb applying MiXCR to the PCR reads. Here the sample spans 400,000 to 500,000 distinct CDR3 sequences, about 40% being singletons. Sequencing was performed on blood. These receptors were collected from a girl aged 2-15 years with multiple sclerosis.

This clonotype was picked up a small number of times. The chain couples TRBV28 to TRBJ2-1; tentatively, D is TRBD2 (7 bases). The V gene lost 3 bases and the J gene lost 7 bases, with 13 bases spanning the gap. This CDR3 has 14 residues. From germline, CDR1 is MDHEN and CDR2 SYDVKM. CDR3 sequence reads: CASSFAGARNEQFF. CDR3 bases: TGTGCCAGCAGTTTTGCGGGGGCGAGAAATGAGCAGTTCTTC.

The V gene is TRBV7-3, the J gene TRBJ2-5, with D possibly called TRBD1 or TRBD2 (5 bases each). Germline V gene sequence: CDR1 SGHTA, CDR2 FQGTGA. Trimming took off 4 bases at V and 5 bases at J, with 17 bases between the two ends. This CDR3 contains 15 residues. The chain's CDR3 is CASSSYGAKRETQYF. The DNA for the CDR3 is TGTGCCAGCAGCTCCTACGGGGCTAAACGGGAGACCCAGTACTTC.

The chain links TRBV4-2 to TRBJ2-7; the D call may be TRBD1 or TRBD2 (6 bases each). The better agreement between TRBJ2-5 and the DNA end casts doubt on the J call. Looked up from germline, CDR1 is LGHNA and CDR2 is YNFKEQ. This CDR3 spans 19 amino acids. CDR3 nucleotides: TGTGCCAGCAGCCAAGACTCCTCAAGTGGTTTAGGGGGGCGGAAGACCCAGTACTTC. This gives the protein CASSQDSSSGLGGRKTQYF.

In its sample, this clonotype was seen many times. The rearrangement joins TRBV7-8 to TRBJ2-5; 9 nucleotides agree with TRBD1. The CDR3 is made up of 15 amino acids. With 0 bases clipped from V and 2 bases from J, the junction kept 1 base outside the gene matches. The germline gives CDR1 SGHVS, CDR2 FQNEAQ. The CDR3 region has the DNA TGTGCCAGCAGCTTAGCCGGGACAGGGCAAGAGACCCAGTACTTC. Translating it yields CASSLAGTGQETQYF.

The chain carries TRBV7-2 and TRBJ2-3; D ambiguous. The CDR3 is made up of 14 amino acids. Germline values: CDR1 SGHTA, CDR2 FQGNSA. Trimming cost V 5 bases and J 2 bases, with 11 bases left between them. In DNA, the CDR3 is TGTGCCAGCAGCCGGGTGGCCTCCACAGATACGCAGTATTTT. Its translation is CASSRVASTDTQYF.

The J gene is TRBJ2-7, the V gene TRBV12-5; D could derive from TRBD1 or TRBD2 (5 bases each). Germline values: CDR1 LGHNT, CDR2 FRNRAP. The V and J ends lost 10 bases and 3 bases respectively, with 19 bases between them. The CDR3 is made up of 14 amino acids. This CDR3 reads CATAGGGQIYEQYF. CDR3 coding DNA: TGTGCTACCGCTGGGGGTGGCCAAATCTACGAGCAGTACTTC. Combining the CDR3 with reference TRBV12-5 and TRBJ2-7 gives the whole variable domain DARVTQTPRHKVTEMGQEVTMRCQPILGHNTVFWYRQTMMQGLELLAYFRNRAPLDDSGMPKDRFSAEMPDATLATLKIQPSEPRDSAVYFCATAGGGQIYEQYFGPGTRLTVT.

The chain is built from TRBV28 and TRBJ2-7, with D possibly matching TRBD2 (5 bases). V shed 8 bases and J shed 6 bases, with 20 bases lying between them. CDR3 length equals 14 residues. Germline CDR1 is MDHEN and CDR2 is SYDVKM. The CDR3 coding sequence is TGTGCCAGCCAACAAATCCTGAGGGCGTTCGAGCAGTACTTC. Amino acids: CASQQILRAFEQYF.

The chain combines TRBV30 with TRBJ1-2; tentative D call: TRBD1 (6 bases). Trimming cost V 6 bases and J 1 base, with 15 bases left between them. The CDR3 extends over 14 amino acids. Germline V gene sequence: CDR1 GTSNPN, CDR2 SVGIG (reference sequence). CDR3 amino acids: CACQDRQLNYGYTF. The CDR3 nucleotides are TGTGCCTGCCAGGACAGACAACTTAACTATGGCTACACCTTC.

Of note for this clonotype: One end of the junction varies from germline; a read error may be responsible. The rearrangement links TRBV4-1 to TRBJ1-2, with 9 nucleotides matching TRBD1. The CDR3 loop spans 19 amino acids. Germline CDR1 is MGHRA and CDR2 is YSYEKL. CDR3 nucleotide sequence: TGCACCAGCAGCCGAGGAGGTGAGGGACAGGGAGACGTGGGCTATGGCTACACCTTC. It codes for CTSSRGGEGQGDVGYGYTF.

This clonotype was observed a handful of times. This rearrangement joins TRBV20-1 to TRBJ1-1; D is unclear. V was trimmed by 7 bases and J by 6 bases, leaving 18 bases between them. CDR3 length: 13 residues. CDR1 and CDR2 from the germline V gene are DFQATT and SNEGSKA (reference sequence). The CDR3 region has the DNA TGCAGTGTAGACTTTAGGGAATTTTCTGAAGCTTTCTTT. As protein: CSVDFREFSEAFF.

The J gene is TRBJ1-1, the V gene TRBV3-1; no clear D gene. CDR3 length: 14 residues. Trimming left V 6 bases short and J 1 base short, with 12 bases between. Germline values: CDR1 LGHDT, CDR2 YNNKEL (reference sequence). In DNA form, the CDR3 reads TGTGCCAGCAGTAACCCCGGGCAGAACACTGAAGCTTTCTTT. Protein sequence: CASSNPGQNTEAFF.

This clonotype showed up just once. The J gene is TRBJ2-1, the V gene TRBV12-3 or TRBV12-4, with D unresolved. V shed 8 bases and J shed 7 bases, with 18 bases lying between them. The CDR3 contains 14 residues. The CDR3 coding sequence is TGTGCCAGCTCGAGGTCACGCACCAGGAATGAGCAGTTCTTC. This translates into CASSRSRTRNEQFF.

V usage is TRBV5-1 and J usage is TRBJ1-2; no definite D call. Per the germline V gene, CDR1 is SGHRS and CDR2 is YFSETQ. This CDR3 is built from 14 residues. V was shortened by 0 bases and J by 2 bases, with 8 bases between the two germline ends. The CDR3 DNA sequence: TGCGCCAGCAGCTTGGGTCCGGAGAACTATGGCTACACCTTC. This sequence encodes CASSLGPENYGYTF.

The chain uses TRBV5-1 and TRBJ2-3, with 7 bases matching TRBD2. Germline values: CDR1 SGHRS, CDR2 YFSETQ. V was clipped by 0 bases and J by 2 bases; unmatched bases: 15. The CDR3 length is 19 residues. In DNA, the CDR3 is TGCGCCAGCAGCTTGGCGTCGGGCCCCGGGACTATCAACACAGATACGCAGTATTTT. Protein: CASSLASGPGTINTDTQYF.

CDR3 in amino acids: CASSYARGDTQYF. The CDR3 DNA is TGTGCCAGCAGTTACGCGCGGGGAGATACGCAGTATTTT. The chain combines TRBV6-5 with TRBJ2-3; D is perhaps TRBD2 (6 bases). The CDR3 extends over 13 amino acids. Trimming stripped 2 bases from V and 5 bases from J, with 8 bases between. Germline V CDR1 and CDR2: MNHEY, SVGAGI.

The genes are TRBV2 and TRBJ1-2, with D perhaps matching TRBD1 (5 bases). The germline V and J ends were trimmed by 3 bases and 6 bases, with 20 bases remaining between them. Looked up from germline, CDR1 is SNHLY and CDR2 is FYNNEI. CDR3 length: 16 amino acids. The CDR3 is CASSDFPRGRGNGYTF. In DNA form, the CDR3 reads TGTGCCAGCAGTGATTTCCCTAGGGGCCGGGGTAATGGCTACACCTTC.

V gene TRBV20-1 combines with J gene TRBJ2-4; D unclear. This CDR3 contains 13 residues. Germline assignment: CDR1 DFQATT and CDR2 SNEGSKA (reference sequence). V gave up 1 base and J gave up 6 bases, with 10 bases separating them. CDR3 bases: TGCAGTGCTAGAGTGTCAGGACCAAACATTCAGTACTTC. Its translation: CSARVSGPNIQYF.

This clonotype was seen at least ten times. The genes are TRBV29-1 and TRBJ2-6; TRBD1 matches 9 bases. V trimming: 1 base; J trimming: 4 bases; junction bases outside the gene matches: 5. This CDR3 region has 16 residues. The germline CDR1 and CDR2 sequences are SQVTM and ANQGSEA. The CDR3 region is CSVEGTGDGGANVLTF. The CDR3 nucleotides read TGCAGCGTTGAAGGGACAGGGGACGGCGGGGCCAACGTCCTGACTTTC.

CDR3 sequence reads: CASGQGGANTEAFF. Written as DNA, the CDR3 is TGCGCCAGCGGGCAGGGGGGCGCGAACACTGAAGCTTTCTTT. This sequence joins TRBV5-1 and TRBJ1-1, with 7 bases lining up with TRBD1. Germline-derived CDR1 and CDR2 are SGHRS and YFSETQ. The CDR3 has 14 residues. Germline trimming cut 7 bases from V and 1 base from J; bases unmatched to any gene: 7. Supplemented by reference TRBV5-1 and TRBJ1-1, the full variable domain reads KAGVTQTPRYLIKTRGQQVTLSCSPISGHRSVSWYQQTPGQGLQFLFEYFSETQRNKGNFPGRFSGRQFSNSRSEMNVSTLELGDSALYLCASGQGGANTEAFFGQGTRLTVV.

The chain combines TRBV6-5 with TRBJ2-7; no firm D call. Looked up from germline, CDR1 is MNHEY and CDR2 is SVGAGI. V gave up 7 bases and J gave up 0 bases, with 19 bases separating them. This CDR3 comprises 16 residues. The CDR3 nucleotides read TGTGCCAGCATCACAATTGGCCAAGGGTTCTCCTACGAGCAGTACTTC. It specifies CASITIGQGFSYEQYF.

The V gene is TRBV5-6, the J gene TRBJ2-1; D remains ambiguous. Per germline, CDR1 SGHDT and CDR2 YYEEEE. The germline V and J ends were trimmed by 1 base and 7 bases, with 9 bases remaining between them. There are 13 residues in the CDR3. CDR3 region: CASSLSGSNEQFF. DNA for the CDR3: TGTGCCAGCAGCTTGTCCGGGTCGAATGAGCAGTTCTTC.